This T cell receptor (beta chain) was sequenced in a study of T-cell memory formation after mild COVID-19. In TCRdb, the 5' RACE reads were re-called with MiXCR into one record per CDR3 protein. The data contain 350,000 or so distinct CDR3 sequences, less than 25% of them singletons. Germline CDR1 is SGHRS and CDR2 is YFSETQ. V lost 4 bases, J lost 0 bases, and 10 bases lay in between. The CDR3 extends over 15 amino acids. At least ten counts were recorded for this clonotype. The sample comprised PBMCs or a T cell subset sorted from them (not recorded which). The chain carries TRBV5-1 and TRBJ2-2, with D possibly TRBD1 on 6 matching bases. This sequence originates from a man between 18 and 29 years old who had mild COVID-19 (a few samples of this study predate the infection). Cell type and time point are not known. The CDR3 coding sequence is TGCGCCAGCAGCACAGGGTTCCCGAACACCGGGGAGCTGTTTTTT. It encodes CASSTGFPNTGELFF.